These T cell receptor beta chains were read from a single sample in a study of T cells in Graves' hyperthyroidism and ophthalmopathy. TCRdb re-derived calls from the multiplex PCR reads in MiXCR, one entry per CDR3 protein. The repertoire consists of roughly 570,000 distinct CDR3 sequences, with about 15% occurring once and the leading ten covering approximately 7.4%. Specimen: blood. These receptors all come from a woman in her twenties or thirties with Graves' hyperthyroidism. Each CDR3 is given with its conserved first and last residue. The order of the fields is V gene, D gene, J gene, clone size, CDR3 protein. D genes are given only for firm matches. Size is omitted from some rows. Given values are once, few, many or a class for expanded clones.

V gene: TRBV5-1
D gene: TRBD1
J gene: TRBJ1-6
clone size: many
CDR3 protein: CASSRRPGTVNNSPLHF

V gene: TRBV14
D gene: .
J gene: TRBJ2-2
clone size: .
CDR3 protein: CAGSQVDGANTGELFF

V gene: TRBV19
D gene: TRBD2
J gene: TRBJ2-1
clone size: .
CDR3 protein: CASSIKAGVSYNEQFF

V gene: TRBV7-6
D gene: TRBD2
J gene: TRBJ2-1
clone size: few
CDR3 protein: CASSLALRESGDEQFF

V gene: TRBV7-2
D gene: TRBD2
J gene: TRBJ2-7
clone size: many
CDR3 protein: CASSLISGSSYEQYF

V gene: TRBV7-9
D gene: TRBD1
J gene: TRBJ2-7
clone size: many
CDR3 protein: CASSFPSGTVSYEQYF

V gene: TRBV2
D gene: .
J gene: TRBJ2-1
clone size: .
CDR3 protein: CANSPSYNEQFF

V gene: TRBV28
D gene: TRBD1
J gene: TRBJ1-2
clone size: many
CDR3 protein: CASGDSSNYGYTF

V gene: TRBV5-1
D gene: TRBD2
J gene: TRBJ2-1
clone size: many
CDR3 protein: CASSLAAGGPGEQFF

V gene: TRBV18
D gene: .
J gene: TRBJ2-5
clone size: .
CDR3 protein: CASSRDGPQETQYF

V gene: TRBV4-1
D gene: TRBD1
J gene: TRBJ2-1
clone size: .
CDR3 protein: CASSLGRTGVYNEQFF

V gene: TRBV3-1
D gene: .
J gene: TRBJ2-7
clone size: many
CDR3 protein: CASSQTAWGYEQYF

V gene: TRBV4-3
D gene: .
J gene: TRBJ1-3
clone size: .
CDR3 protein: CASSHFQSRASSGNTIYF

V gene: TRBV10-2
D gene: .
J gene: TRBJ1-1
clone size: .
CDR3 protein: CASSAQGPNTEAFF

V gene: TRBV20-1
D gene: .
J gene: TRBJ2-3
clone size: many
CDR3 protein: CSASRDTQYF

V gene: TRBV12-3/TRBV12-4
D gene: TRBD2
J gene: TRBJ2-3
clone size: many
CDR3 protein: CASSPGTRRTDTQYF

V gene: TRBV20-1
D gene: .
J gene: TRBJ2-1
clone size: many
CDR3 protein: CSAPFGGNSYNEQFF

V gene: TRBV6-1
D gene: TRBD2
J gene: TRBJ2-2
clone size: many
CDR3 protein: CASSSPGLANTGELFF

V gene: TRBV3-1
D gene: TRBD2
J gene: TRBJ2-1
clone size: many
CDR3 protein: CASSHTGGYDNEQFF

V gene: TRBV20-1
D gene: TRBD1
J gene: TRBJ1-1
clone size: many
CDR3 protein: CSAVKTGRNTEAFF

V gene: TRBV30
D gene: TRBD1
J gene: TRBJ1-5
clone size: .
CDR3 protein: CAWNRDSHQPQHF

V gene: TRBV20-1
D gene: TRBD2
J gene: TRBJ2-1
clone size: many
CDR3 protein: CSARGTTSGRPNEQFF

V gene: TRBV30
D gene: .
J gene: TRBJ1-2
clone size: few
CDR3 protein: CAWTRAGGLQYGYTF

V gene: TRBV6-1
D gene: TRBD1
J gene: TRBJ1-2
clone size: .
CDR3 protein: CASSYGGQGSSYGYTF

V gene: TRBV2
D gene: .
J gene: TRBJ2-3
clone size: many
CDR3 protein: CASTRGLDTQYF

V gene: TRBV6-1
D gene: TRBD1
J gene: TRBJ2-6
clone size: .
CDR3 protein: CASSARTGTVSGANVLTF

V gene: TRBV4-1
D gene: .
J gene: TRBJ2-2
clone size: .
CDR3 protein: CASSQAETGTTRCGDTGELFF

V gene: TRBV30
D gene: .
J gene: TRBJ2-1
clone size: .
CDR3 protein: CAWSGPYNEQFF

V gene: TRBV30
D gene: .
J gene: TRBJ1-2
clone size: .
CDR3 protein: CAWSPAGGLVYGYTF

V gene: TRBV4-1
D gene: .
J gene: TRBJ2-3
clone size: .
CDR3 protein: CASSQVALTTDTQYF

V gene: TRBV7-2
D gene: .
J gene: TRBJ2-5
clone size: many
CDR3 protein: CASSEMGTQYF

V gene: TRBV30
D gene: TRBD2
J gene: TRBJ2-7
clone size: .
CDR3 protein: CAWTVAGAYEQYF

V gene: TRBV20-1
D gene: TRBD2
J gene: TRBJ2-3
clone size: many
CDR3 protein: CSAEGGAGDSTDTQYF

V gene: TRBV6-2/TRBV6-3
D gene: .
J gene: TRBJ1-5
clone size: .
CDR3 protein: CASGYYNQPQHF

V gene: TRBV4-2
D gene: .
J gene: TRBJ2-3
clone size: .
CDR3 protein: CASSQDLSADTQYF